These T cell receptor beta chains were read from a single sample in a study of shared clonotypes between healthy human individuals. Produced via immunoSEQ multiplex PCR; TCRdb's table is partial and in-frame only. This table has under 650,000 clones, about 96% appearing once. Sequencing used naive CD4+ T cells sorted from blood. These receptors all stem from a woman under 40 in good health. CDR3s include the opening cysteine and the closing phenylalanine or tryptophan. Each record gives: clone size, V gene, CDR3 protein. The size field is filled for only some rows; it gives once, few, many or a size class.

abundance: -; v_gene: TRBV7-7; CDR3aa: CASSYDREGSQYF
abundance: -; v_gene: TRBV7-9; CDR3aa: CASSHSGGSDTQYF
abundance: -; v_gene: TRBV28; CDR3aa: CASSLWGQGGKTQYF
abundance: -; v_gene: TRBV4-1; CDR3aa: CASSQDAGTGELFF
abundance: -; v_gene: TRBV7-2; CDR3aa: CASSHVSGKGKDTEAFF
abundance: once; v_gene: TRBV5-5; CDR3aa: CASSFRSANYGYTF
abundance: -; v_gene: TRBV5-4; CDR3aa: CASSLGPGYRETQYF
abundance: -; v_gene: TRBV29-1; CDR3aa: CSTTPPGLAATDTQYF
abundance: -; v_gene: TRBV2; CDR3aa: CASSDSPGEGANVLTF
abundance: -; v_gene: TRBV18; CDR3aa: CASSPAERGAFF
abundance: once; v_gene: TRBV11-2; CDR3aa: CASSLDYIAGKTQYF
abundance: -; v_gene: TRBV28; CDR3aa: CASVTSGRAAEFF
abundance: -; v_gene: TRBV6-6; CDR3aa: CASSQDETGDHEQYF
abundance: -; v_gene: TRBV7-8; CDR3aa: CASSLYNNEQFF
abundance: -; v_gene: TRBV28; CDR3aa: CASTSSGATEETQYF
abundance: -; v_gene: TRBV7-9; CDR3aa: CASKQGINTGELFF
abundance: -; v_gene: TRBV5-4; CDR3aa: CASSLGLAGNEQFF
abundance: -; v_gene: TRBV29-1; CDR3aa: CSVDRVGANVLTF
abundance: -; v_gene: TRBV28; CDR3aa: CASSLHTSGRFYGQYF